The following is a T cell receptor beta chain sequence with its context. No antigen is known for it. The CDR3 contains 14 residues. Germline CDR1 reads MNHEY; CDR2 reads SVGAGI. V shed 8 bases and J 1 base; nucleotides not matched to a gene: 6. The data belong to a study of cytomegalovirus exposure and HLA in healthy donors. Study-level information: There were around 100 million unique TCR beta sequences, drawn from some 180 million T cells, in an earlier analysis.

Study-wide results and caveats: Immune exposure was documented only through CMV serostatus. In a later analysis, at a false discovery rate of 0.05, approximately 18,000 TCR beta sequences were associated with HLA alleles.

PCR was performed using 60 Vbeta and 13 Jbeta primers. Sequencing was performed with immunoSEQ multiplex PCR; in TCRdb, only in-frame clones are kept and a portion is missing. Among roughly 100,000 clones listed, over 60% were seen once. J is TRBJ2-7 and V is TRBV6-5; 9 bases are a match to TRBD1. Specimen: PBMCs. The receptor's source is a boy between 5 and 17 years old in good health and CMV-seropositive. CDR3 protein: CASSTGTGSYEQYF. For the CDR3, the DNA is TGTGCCAGCTCCACCGGGACAGGGTCCTACGAGCAGTACTTC.